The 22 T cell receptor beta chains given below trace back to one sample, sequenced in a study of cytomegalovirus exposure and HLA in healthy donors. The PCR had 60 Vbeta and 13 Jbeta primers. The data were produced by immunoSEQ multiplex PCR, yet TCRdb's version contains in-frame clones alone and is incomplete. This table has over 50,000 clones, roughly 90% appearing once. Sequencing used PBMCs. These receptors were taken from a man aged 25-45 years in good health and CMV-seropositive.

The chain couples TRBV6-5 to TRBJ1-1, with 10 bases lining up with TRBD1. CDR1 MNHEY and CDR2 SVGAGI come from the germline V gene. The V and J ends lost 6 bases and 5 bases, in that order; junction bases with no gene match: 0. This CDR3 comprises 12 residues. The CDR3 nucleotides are TGTGCCAGCAGGGACAGGGGGACTGAAGCTTTCTTT. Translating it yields CASRDRGTEAFF.

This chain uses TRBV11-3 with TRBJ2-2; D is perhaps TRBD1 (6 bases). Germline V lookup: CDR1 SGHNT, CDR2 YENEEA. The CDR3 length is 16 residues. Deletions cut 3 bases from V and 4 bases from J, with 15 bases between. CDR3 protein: CASSLMGALGTGELFF. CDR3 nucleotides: TGTGCCAGCAGCTTGATGGGGGCTTTAGGCACCGGGGAGCTGTTTTTT.

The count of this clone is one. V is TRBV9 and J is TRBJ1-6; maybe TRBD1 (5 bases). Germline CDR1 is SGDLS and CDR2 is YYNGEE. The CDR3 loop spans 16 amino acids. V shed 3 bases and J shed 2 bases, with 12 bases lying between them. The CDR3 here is CASSGRGEAYNSPLHF. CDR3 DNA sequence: TGTGCCAGCAGCGGGAGGGGTGAAGCCTATAATTCACCCCTCCACTTT.

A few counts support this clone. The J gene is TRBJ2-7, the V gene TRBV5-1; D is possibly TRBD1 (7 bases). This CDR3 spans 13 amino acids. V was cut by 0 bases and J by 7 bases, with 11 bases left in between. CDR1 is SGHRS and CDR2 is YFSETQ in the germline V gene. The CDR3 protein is CASSLEGAGEQYF. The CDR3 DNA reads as TGCGCCAGCAGCTTGGAGGGGGCGGGAGAGCAGTACTTC.

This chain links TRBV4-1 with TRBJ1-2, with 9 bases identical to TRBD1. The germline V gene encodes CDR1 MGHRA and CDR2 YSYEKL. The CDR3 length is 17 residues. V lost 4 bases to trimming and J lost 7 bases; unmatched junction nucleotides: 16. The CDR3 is CASSLLPGTGIFFGYTF. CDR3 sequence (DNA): TGCGCCAGCAGCCTACTACCCGGGACAGGGATATTTTTTGGCTACACCTTC.

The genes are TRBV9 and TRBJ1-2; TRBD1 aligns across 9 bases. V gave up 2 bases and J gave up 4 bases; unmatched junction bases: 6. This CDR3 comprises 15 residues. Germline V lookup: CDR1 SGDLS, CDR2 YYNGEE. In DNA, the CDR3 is TGTGCCAGCAGCGTTACAGGGGGCGTAACCTATGGCTACACCTTC. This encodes CASSVTGGVTYGYTF. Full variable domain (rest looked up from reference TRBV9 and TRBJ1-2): DSGVTQTPKHLITATGQRVTLRCSPRSGDLSVYWYQQSLDQGLQFLIQYYNGEERAKGNILERFSAQQFPDLHSELNLSSLELGDSALYFCASSVTGGVTYGYTFGSGTRLTVV.

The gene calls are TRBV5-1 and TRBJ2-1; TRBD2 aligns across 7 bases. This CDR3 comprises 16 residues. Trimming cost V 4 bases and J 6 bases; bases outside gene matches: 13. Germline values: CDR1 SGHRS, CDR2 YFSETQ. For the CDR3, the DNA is TGCGCCAGCAGCCTTACCCTCGACTGGGGGGGCAATGAGCAGTTCTTC. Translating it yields CASSLTLDWGGNEQFF.

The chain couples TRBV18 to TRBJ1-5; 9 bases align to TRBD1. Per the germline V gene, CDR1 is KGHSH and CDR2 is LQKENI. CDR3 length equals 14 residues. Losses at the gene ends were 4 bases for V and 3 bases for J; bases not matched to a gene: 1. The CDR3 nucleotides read TGTGCCAGCTCACGACAGGGGGACAATCAGCCCCAGCATTTT. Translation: CASSRQGDNQPQHF.

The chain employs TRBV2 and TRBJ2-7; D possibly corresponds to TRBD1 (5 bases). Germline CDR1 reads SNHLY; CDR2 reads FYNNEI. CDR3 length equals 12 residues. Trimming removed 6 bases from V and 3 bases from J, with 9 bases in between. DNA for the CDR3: TGTGCCAGCAGACCACAGGTCTACGAGCAGTACTTC. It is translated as CASRPQVYEQYF.

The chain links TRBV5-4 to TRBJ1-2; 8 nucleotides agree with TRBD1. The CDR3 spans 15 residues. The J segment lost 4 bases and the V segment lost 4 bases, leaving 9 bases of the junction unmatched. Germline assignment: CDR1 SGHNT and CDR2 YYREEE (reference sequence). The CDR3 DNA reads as TGTGCCAGCAGCAGCGGACAGGGTGTGGGCTATGGCTACACCTTC. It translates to CASSSGQGVGYGYTF.

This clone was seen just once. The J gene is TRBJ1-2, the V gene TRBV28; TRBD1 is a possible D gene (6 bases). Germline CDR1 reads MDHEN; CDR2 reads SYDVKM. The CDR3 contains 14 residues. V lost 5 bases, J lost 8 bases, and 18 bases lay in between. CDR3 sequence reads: CASSKPGHILGYTF. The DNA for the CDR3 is TGTGCCAGCAGTAAACCGGGACACATTTTAGGCTACACCTTC.

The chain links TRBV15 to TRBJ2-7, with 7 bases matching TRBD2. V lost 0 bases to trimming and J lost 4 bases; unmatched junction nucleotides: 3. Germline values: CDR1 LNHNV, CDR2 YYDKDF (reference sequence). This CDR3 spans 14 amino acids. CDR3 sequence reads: CATSREGLLYEQYF. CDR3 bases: TGTGCCACCAGCAGAGAGGGACTACTTTACGAGCAGTACTTC.

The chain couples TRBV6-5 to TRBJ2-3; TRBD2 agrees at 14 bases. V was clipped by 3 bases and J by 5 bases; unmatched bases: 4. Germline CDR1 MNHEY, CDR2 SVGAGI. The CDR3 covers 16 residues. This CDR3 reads CASSYGTSGRVDTQYF. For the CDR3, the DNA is TGTGCCAGCAGTTATGGGACTAGCGGGAGAGTAGATACGCAGTATTTT.

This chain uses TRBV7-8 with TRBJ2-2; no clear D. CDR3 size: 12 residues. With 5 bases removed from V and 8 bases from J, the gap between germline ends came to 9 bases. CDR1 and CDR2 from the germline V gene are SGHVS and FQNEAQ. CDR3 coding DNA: TGTGCCAGCAGCCGGGTGTGGGGGGAGCTGTTTTTT. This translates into CASSRVWGELFF.

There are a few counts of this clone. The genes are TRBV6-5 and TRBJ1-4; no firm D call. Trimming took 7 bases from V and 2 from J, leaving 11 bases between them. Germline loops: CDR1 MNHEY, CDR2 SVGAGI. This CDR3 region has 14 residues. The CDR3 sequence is CASNHKATNEKLFF. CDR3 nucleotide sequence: TGTGCCAGCAATCATAAAGCGACTAATGAAAAACTGTTTTTT.

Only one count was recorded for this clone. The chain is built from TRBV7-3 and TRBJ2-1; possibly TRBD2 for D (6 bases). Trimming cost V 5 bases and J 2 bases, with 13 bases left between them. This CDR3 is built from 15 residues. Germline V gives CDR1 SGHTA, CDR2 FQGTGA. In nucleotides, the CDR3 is TGTGCCAGCAGCCCCCAGGGAGGCCCCTACAATGAGCAGTTCTTC. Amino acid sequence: CASSPQGGPYNEQFF.

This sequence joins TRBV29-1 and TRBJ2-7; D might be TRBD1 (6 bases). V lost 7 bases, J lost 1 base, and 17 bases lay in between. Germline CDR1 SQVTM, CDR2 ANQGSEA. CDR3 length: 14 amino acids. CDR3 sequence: CSGGAKTGSYEQYF. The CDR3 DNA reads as TGCAGCGGGGGCGCGAAGACAGGATCCTACGAGCAGTACTTC.

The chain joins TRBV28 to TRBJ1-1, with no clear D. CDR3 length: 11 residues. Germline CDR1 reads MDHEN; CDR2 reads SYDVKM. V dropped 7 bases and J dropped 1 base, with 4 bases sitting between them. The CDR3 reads CASTRNTEAFF. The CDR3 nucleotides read TGTGCCAGCACCCGGAACACTGAAGCTTTCTTT.

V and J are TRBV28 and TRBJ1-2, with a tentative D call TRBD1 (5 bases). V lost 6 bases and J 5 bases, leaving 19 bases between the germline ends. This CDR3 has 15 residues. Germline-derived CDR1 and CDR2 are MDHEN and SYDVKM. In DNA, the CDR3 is TGTGCCAGCAGCATTATAAGGGCGGGGGGATATGGCTACACCTTC. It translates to CASSIIRAGGYGYTF.

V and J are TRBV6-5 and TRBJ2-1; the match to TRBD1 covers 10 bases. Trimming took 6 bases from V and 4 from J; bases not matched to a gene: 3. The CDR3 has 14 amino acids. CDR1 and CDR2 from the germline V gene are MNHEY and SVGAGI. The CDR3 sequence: CASSPGQGYNEQFF. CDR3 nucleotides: TGTGCCAGCAGCCCGGGACAGGGGTACAATGAGCAGTTCTTC.

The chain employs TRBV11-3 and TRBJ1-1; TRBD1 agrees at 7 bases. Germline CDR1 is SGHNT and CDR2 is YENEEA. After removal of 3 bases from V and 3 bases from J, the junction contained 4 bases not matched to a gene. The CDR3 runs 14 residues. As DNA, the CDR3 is TGTGCCAGCAGCTTTGACAGGGAGGACACTGAAGCTTTCTTT. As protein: CASSFDREDTEAFF. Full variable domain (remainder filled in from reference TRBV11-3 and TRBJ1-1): EAGVVQSPRYKIIEKKQPVAFWCNPISGHNTLYWYLQNLGQGPELLIRYENEEAVDDSQLPKDRFSAERLKGVDSTLKIQPAELGDSAVYLCASSFDREDTEAFFGQGTRLTVV.

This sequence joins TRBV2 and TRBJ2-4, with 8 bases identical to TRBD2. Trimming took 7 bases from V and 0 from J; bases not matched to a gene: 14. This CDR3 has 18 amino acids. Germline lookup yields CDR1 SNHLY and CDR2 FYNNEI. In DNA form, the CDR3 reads TGTGCCAGCACCGAGCGACTAGCGTACCGGCTAGCCAAAAACATTCAGTACTTC. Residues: CASTERLAYRLAKNIQYF.